One and the same sample provided the 24 T cell receptor beta chains below, sequenced in a study of blood T cells in healthy people across ages. Together with a sample-barcoded 5' primer, a J-beta primer mix was included in a second PCR lasting roughly 6 to 12 cycles. TCRdb re-analysed the 5' RACE reads in MiXCR, keeping a single row per CDR3 protein. The sample comprises fewer than 2 million distinct CDR3 sequences, around 42% of which are singletons, and roughly 23% rests with the top ten. Material: blood. Receptors were obtained from a human donor in good health.

Only a few counts were recorded for this clonotype. This CDR3 reads CASSYAGGRDTQYF. In nucleotides, the CDR3 is TGTGCCAGCAGTTACGCGGGGGGGAGGGATACGCAGTATTTT. V is TRBV6-6 and J is TRBJ2-3, with 9 bases matching TRBD2. After removal of 2 bases from V and 6 bases from J, the junction contained 3 bases not matched to a gene. This CDR3 comprises 14 residues. Germline loops: CDR1 MNHNY, CDR2 SVGAGI (reference sequence).

This clonotype was observed a handful of times. This chain links TRBV7-6 with TRBJ2-5, with D perhaps being TRBD1 or TRBD2 (6 bases each). The V gene lost 5 bases and the J gene lost 5 bases, with 21 bases spanning the gap. Germline CDR1 reads SGHVS; CDR2 reads FNYEAQ. The length of the CDR3 is 16 residues. The CDR3 spells CASSLIPGAIGETQYF. DNA for the CDR3: TGTGCCAGCAGCCTGATCCCGGGGGCGATCGGGGAGACCCAGTACTTC.

This clonotype was counted between two and nine times. CDR3 region: CSVARTGSYGYTF. The CDR3, as DNA: TGCAGCGTTGCCCGGACAGGGAGCTATGGCTACACCTTC. V usage is TRBV29-1 and J usage is TRBJ1-2; 8 positions match TRBD1. This CDR3 contains 13 residues. The germline CDR1 and CDR2 sequences are SQVTM and ANQGSEA. The V gene end was trimmed by 4 bases and the J gene end by 4 bases; junction bases not matched to a gene: 5.

The chain employs TRBV29-1 and TRBJ2-2, with 8 bases lining up with TRBD1. Germline lookup yields CDR1 SQVTM and CDR2 ANQGSEA. With 5 bases clipped from V and 4 bases from J, the junction kept 3 bases outside the gene matches. There are 13 residues in the CDR3. The CDR3 DNA sequence: TGCAGCGTTTCGGACAGGGCCACCGGGGAGCTGTTTTTT. It is translated as CSVSDRATGELFF.

The chain links TRBV20-1 to TRBJ1-3; the match to TRBD1 covers 7 bases. The junction had 10 bases not matched to a gene; V was cut back by 5 bases and J by 6 bases. Germline values: CDR1 DFQATT, CDR2 SNEGSKA (reference sequence). The CDR3 consists of 14 residues. Here the CDR3 DNA reads TGCAGTGCTCGACAGGGTTTTAATCCAAACACCATATATTTT. Its protein product is CSARQGFNPNTIYF.

The genes are TRBV7-9 and TRBJ1-1; tentative D call: TRBD1 (6 bases). The CDR3 extends over 12 amino acids. The germline CDR1 and CDR2 sequences are SEHNR and FQNEAQ (reference sequence). Trimming shortened V by 3 bases and J by 11 bases, and 13 bases separated the two germline ends. CDR3 nucleotides: TGTGCCAGCAGCTTCACAGGGTGGGCGGCTTTCTTT. Protein product: CASSFTGWAAFF.

V usage is TRBV29-1 and J usage is TRBJ2-3; 8 bases line up with TRBD1. The CDR3 has 13 amino acids. V lost 0 bases to trimming and J lost 5 bases; unmatched junction nucleotides: 1. The germline V gene has CDR1 SQVTM and CDR2 ANQGSEA. CDR3 sequence reads: CSVEDGTGDTQYF. The CDR3, as DNA: TGCAGCGTTGAAGATGGGACAGGAGATACGCAGTATTTT.

The chain has TRBV6-6 and TRBJ1-1; maybe TRBD1 (6 bases). V dropped 5 bases and J dropped 3 bases, with 10 bases sitting between them. Germline loops: CDR1 MNHNY, CDR2 SVGAGI (reference sequence). The CDR3 length is 13 residues. CDR3 coding DNA: TGTGCCAGCAGTAGCGACAGGTACACTGAAGCTTTCTTT. This codes for CASSSDRYTEAFF.

The V gene is TRBV4-1, the J gene TRBJ1-5; tentative D call: TRBD1 (6 bases). This CDR3 comprises 16 residues. Per germline, CDR1 MGHRA and CDR2 YSYEKL. V was trimmed by 1 base and J by 6 bases, leaving 16 bases between them. DNA for the CDR3: TGCGCCAGCAGCCAAGTCAGGGGAAGACTAGGTCAGCCCCAGCATTTT. As protein: CASSQVRGRLGQPQHF.

This clonotype was seen more than once but under ten times. The V call is TRBV29-1, the J call TRBJ1-2; a weak D match, TRBD1 (5 bases). V lost 0 bases and J lost 11, with 13 bases in between. In germline, CDR1 is SQVTM, CDR2 ANQGSEA. The CDR3 is 12 amino acids. Here the CDR3 reads CSVEEERQCYTF. The DNA of the CDR3 is TGCAGCGTTGAAGAGGAAAGACAGTGTTACACCTTC.

The gene calls are TRBV5-1 and TRBJ2-1; 14 bases are shared with TRBD2. Germline lookup yields CDR1 SGHRS and CDR2 YFSETQ. The CDR3 loop spans 15 amino acids. Trimming took 3 bases from V and 12 from J; bases not matched to a gene: 8. The CDR3 DNA reads TGCGCCAGCAGCTCGTCGACTAGCGGGGGGGCCGCGCAGTTCTTC. Translating it yields CASSSSTSGGAAQFF. The whole variable domain, filled in from reference TRBV5-1 and TRBJ2-1, reads KAGVTQTPRYLIKTRGQQVTLSCSPISGHRSVSWYQQTPGQGLQFLFEYFSETQRNKGNFPGRFSGRQFSNSRSEMNVSTLELGDSALYLCASSSSTSGGAAQFFGPGTRLTVL.

This clonotype was seen more than once but under ten times. The chain employs TRBV7-2 and TRBJ2-1; D remains unclear. V shed 5 bases and J shed 9 bases, with 8 bases lying between them. The CDR3 length is 11 residues. Germline CDR1 reads SGHTA; CDR2 reads FQGNSA. CDR3: CASSREVEQFF. The CDR3 DNA follows: TGTGCCAGCAGCCGTGAGGTTGAGCAGTTCTTC.

This clonotype has more than one count but fewer than ten. The chain carries TRBV12-3 or TRBV12-4 and TRBJ1-5, with no clear D. The CDR3 extends over 15 amino acids. V lost 3 bases, J lost 1 base, and 10 bases lay in between. CDR3 in amino acids: CASSFGFGSNQPQHF. CDR3 sequence (DNA): TGTGCCAGCAGTTTTGGGTTTGGGAGCAATCAGCCCCAGCATTTT.

The chain uses TRBV20-1 and TRBJ1-2; the match to TRBD1 covers 10 bases. V gave up 7 bases and J gave up 4 bases; unmatched junction bases: 12. This CDR3 is 15 amino acids long. Germline V CDR1 and CDR2: DFQATT, SNEGSKA (reference sequence). The CDR3 region is CSVHQTGGMIYGYTF. In DNA form, the CDR3 reads TGCAGTGTTCATCAGACAGGGGGCATGATCTATGGCTACACCTTC.

This clonotype was detected only a few times. The chain recombines TRBV5-1 with TRBJ2-7; TRBD1 might be the D (6 bases). Looked up from germline, CDR1 is SGHRS and CDR2 is YFSETQ. V was clipped by 7 bases and J by 1 base, with 18 bases between them. The CDR3 runs 15 residues. DNA for the CDR3: TGCGCCAGCGCTTCCGGGACATATGAGTCCTACGAGCAGTACTTC. Amino acid sequence: CASASGTYESYEQYF.

As to this clonotype: At one boundary the junction diverges from the germline segment, which might be a read error. The V and J genes are TRBV7-9 and TRBJ2-2; TRBD2 matches at 8 bases. The germline V gene encodes CDR1 SEHNR and CDR2 FQNEAQ (reference sequence). This CDR3 comprises 15 residues. CDR3: CASPAGGTNTGERFF. DNA of the CDR3: TGTGCCAGCCCCGCGGGGGGTACGAACACCGGGGAGCGGTTTTTT.

Worth noting for this clonotype: A read error may explain this, as a much larger clone is one base away. The chain links TRBV12-3 or TRBV12-4 to TRBJ2-7; D gene unclear. The last part of the DNA fits TRBJ2-4 better; the J call may be wrong. This CDR3 contains 15 residues. The CDR3 is CASSLGAGFKTIQYF. DNA for the CDR3: TGTGCCAGCAGTTTAGGGGCAGGTTTCAAAACCATTCAGTACTTC.

This clonotype was picked up a small number of times. This chain uses TRBV19 with TRBJ2-4; D is undetermined. The tail of the sequence fits TRBJ2-7 better, so the J call may be wrong. The length of the CDR3 is 16 residues. Germline V gene data show CDR1 as LNHDA and CDR2 as SQIVND (reference sequence). In nucleotides, the CDR3 is TGTGCCAGTAGTAAAGGCCCTCTCAGGCAAACCTACGAGCAGTACTTC. This encodes CASSKGPLRQTYEQYF.

The chain joins TRBV20-1 to TRBJ2-1; 7 nucleotides align to TRBD1. CDR1 is DFQATT, CDR2 SNEGSKA, per germline (reference sequence). The CDR3 totals 13 residues. With V trimmed by 3 bases and J by 8 bases, 7 bases remained unmatched. CDR3 sequence: CSASKQGMDEQFF. In DNA form, the CDR3 reads TGCAGTGCTAGCAAACAGGGGATGGATGAGCAGTTCTTC.

This clonotype was seen more than once but under ten times. The CDR3 region has the DNA TGTGCCAGCAGTTACAGTCCTGGGGGCCGATCAAATTATGGCTACACCTTC. Encoded protein: CASSYSPGGRSNYGYTF. The V gene is TRBV6-6, the J gene TRBJ1-2; weak D call: TRBD1 (6 bases). This CDR3 is built from 17 residues. From germline, CDR1 is MNHNY and CDR2 SVGAGI (reference sequence). Deletions cut 2 bases from V and 5 bases from J, with 21 bases between.

As concerns this clonotype: A junction boundary mismatches the germline segment, possibly from a read error. The V gene is TRBV7-7, the J gene TRBJ2-1, with TRBD2 identical over 9 bases. The CDR3 has 17 amino acids. Germline CDR1 is SSHAT and CDR2 is FNYEAQ (reference sequence). In nucleotides, the CDR3 is TGTGCTAGCAGCCGATCCTTGACTAGCGGCAACAGTGGGGAGCAGTTCTTC. Residues: CASSRSLTSGNSGEQFF.

DNA for the CDR3: TGTGCCAGCAGCTCCGGCCAAAGCTTCCACTATGGCTACACCTTC. Its translation is CASSSGQSFHYGYTF. This chain uses TRBV13 with TRBJ1-2; D ambiguous. This CDR3 has 15 residues. From germline, CDR1 is PRHDT and CDR2 FYEKMQ (reference sequence). Trimming stripped 4 bases from V and 3 bases from J, with 15 bases between.

V usage is TRBV4-3 and J usage is TRBJ1-1; the D is unclear. Trimming left V 3 bases short and J 0 bases short, with 23 bases between. Germline V lookup: CDR1 LGHNA, CDR2 YSLEER. There are 19 residues in the CDR3. The CDR3 DNA sequence: TGCGCCAGCAGCCAGGATGACGGTCTAGGAGTCGTCATGAACACTGAAGCTTTCTTT. Translating gives CASSQDDGLGVVMNTEAFF.

The V gene is TRBV4-3, the J gene TRBJ1-3; a possible D gene is TRBD1 (5 bases). Trimming pared 1 base from V and 0 bases from J, leaving 13 bases between. The CDR3 spans 17 residues. Germline loops: CDR1 LGHNA, CDR2 YSLEER. The CDR3 loop is CASSQGRQGSSGNTIYF. The CDR3 region has the DNA TGCGCCAGCAGCCAAGGCCGGCAGGGATCCTCTGGAAACACCATATATTTT.